This T cell receptor (beta chain) was identified during a study of T cells in localized non-small cell lung cancer. The repertoire was sequenced with immunoSEQ multiplex PCR; TCRdb's copy has only in-frame clones and lacks some. This table holds under 40,000 clones, roughly 87% found once. CDR1 and CDR2 (germline): SGHAT, FQNNGV. The CDR3 sequence is 16 residues long. Trimming cost V 5 bases and J 0 bases; bases outside gene matches: 9. Study outcomes and limitations: Heterogeneity within the tumor remains possible, as just one region underwent sequencing. Out of the top 100 tumor clones, a median roughly 50 were seen in adjacent lung. There was higher T cell clonality in uninvolved adjacent lung than in tumor, and it was highest there. With higher T cell density in blood came longer overall survival.

As regards this clone: Its antigen is currently unknown.

The J gene is TRBJ2-5, the V gene TRBV11-2; TRBD1 matches 7 bases. Material: peripheral blood mononuclear cells, obtained before any cancer treatment. The receptor was derived from a man aged 40 to 75 with stage III lung adenocarcinoma. The CDR3, as DNA: TGTGCCAGCAGCCCTACGCTTGACAGGGACCAAGAGACCCAGTACTTC. Protein: CASSPTLDRDQETQYF.